This TCR beta chain was observed in a study of blood T cells in healthy people across ages. Study-wide points: Per million T cells, the diversity of TCR beta decreased roughly linearly as age advanced.

Primed by a sample-barcoded 5' primer and a J-beta primer mix, a second PCR proceeded for about 7 to 11 cycles. Using its own MiXCR run on the 5' RACE reads, TCRdb lists one record per CDR3 protein. The table has roughly 1.4 million distinct CDR3 sequences, approximately 63% seen once. Trimming pared 3 bases from V and 0 bases from J, leaving 11 bases between. CDR3 length: 16 residues. Germline-derived CDR1 and CDR2 are MDHEN and SYDVKM. For this clonotype: Its specificity is unknown.

The genes are TRBV28 and TRBJ2-2, with D unclear. Sequencing used blood. The TCR comes from a man aged 18 to 30 in good health. CDR3 in amino acids: CASSLLRGTNTGELFF. CDR3 coding DNA: TGTGCCAGCAGTTTGCTGCGCGGAACGAACACCGGGGAGCTGTTTTTT.